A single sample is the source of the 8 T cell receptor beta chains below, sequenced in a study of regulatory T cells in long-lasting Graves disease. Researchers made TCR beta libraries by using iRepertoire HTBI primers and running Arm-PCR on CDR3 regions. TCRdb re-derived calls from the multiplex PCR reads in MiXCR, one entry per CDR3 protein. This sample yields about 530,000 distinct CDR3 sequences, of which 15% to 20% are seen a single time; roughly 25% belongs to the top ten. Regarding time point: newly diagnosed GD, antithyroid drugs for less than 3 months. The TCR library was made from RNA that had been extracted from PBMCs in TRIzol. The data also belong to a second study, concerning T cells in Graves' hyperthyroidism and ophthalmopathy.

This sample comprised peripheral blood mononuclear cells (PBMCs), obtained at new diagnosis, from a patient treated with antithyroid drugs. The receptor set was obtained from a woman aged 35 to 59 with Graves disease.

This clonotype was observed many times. CDR3 sequence: CASSLDTVSTDTQYF. The CDR3 nucleotides are TGCGCCAGCAGCCTCGACACCGTCAGCACAGATACGCAGTATTTT. V is TRBV5-1 and J is TRBJ2-3; D gene uncertain. This CDR3 comprises 15 residues. CDR1 and CDR2 (germline): SGHRS, YFSETQ. The germline V and J ends were trimmed by 4 bases and 0 bases, with 12 bases remaining between them.

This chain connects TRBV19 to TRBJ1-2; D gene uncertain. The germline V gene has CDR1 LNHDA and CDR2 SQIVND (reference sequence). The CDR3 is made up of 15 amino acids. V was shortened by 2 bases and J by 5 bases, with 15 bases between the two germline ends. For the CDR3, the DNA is TGTGCCAGTAGTATATCAGGAGGGTCCGAATATGGCTACACCTTC. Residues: CASSISGGSEYGYTF.

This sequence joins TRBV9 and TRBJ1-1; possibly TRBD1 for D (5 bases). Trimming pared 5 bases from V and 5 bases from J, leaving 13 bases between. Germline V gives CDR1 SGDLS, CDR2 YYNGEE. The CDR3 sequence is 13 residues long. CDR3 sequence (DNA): TGTGCCAGCAGACCCGTGGGGGTTACTGAAGCTTTCTTT. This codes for CASRPVGVTEAFF.

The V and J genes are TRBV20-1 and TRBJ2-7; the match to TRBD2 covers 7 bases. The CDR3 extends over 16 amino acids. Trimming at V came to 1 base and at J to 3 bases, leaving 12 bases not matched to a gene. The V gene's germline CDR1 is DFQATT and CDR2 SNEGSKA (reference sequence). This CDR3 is CSARGMGGGNVYEQYF. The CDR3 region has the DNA TGCAGTGCTAGAGGGATGGGGGGGGGGAATGTCTACGAGCAGTACTTC.

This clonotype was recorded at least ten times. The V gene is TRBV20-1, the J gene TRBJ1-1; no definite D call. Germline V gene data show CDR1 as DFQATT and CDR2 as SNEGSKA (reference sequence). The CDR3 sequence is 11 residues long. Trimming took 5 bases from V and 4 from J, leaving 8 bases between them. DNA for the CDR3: TGCAGTGCTCGGTGGGGCACTGAAGCTTTCTTT. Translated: CSARWGTEAFF.

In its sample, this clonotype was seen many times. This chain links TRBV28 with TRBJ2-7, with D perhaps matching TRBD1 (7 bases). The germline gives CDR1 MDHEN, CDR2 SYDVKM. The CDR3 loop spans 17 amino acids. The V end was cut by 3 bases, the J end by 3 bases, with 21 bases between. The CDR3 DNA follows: TGTGCCAGCAGTTTGGTTTTGGGGGCAGGGGGGTTCTACGAGCAGTACTTC. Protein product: CASSLVLGAGGFYEQYF.

The CDR3 protein is CASSVLAGVETQYF. CDR3 sequence (DNA): TGTGCCAGCAGCGTACTAGCGGGGGTAGAGACCCAGTACTTC. The V gene is TRBV3-1, the J gene TRBJ2-5, with 11 nucleotides matching TRBD2. The CDR3 loop spans 14 amino acids. The V segment lost 5 bases and the J segment 4 bases; nucleotides outside the gene matches: 3. From germline, CDR1 is LGHDT and CDR2 YNNKEL (reference sequence).

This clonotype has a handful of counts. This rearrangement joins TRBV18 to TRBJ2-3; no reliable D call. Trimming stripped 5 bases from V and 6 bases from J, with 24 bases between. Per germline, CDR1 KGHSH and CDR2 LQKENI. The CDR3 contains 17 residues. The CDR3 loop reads CASSGRRTPTRVDTQYF. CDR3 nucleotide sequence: TGTGCCAGCTCAGGACGCCGGACGCCCACGCGCGTCGATACGCAGTATTTT.